One and the same sample provided the 25 T cell receptor beta chains below, sequenced in a study of shared clonotypes between healthy human individuals (dated by TCRdb to between 2020 and 2021). The method behind the library was the immunoSEQ multiplex PCR assay. In TCRdb, the immuneACCESS table is reduced to in-frame sequences with V and J assigned. These tables do not hold every clone; where another copy was compared, an unresolved V gene accounts for under half, and the others remain unexplained. Present in this sample are about 2 million clones, about 94% of which were seen just once. The ten most abundant clones make up 1.1% of the sample. For the CD8 naive samples, CD45RO-negative cells were positively selected for CCR7, yielding a CD45RA+CCR7+ population from which TemRA cells were excluded. The sequencing input was naive CD8+ T cells sorted from blood. Interpreted using the paper, the cell subset or site label stands for: CD45RA+CCR7+. The origin of the receptors is a man aged 18-30 years in good health.

CDR3 coding DNA: TGTGCCAGCAGTCCCCGGACAGGAGAACCCACCGGGGAGCTGTTTTTT. This sequence encodes CASSPRTGEPTGELFF. This chain links TRBV28 with TRBJ2-2; 7 bases map to TRBD1. The CDR3 is 16 amino acids. CDR1 and CDR2 (germline): MDHEN, SYDVKM. With 5 bases clipped from V and 4 bases from J, the junction kept 10 bases outside the gene matches. Based on the CDR3 plus reference TRBV28 and TRBJ2-2, the full variable domain is DVKVTQSSRYLVKRTGEKVFLECVQDMDHENMFWYRQDPGLGLRLIYFSYDVKMKEKGDIPEGYSVSREKKERFSLILESASTNQTSMYLCASSPRTGEPTGELFFGEGSRLTVL.

The chain combines TRBV6-1 with TRBJ1-5; a weak D match, TRBD1 (5 bases). Germline assignment: CDR1 MNHNS and CDR2 SASEGT. Trimming pared 8 bases from V and 6 bases from J, leaving 11 bases between. The CDR3 is made up of 12 amino acids. CDR3 in amino acids: CASHGGGQPQHF. The CDR3 coding sequence is TGTGCCAGCCATGGGGGGGGTCAGCCCCAGCATTTT.

The gene calls are TRBV5-6 and TRBJ2-1, with unresolved D. The V gene lost 2 bases and the J gene lost 1 base, with 7 bases spanning the gap. The CDR3 totals 14 residues. Germline V gene data show CDR1 as SGHDT and CDR2 as YYEEEE. Here the CDR3 DNA reads TGTGCCAGCAGCTTTGGAGTATCCTACAATGAGCAGTTCTTC. Its protein product is CASSFGVSYNEQFF. The variable domain in full, with the rest retrieved from reference TRBV5-6 and TRBJ2-1, is DAGVTQSPTHLIKTRGQQVTLRCSPKSGHDTVSWYQQALGQGPQFIFQYYEEEERQRGNFPDRFSGHQFPNYSSELNVNALLLGDSALYLCASSFGVSYNEQFFGPGTRLTVL.

On this clone itself: Other DNA sequences within the sample encode an identical CDR3. The rearrangement joins TRBV9 to TRBJ1-5; D perhaps matches TRBD1 (6 bases). Per the germline V gene, CDR1 is SGDLS and CDR2 is YYNGEE. This CDR3 contains 15 residues. V lost 3 bases and J 0 bases, leaving 10 bases between the germline ends. CDR3 residues: CASSATGNSNQPQHF. In DNA, the CDR3 is TGTGCCAGCAGCGCGACAGGAAATAGCAATCAGCCCCAGCATTTT.

This clone has more than one count but fewer than ten. V usage is TRBV21-1 and J usage is TRBJ2-1; TRBD1, as called in the table, went unchecked against the DNA. TRBV21-1 represents a pseudogene. The CDR3 has 14 residues. The CDR3 coding sequence is TGTGCCAGCACCAGAAGGACAGGGGTGAATGAGCAGTTCTTC. This gives the protein CASTRRTGVNEQFF.

The chain uses TRBV2 and TRBJ1-3; the D is unclear. Germline loops: CDR1 SNHLY, CDR2 FYNNEI. Trimming pared 7 bases from V and 0 bases from J, leaving 13 bases between. CDR3 length: 15 amino acids. DNA for the CDR3: TGTGCCAGCACCCCGGGTAGGAGCTCTGGAAACACCATATATTTT. Its translation: CASTPGRSSGNTIYF.

Worth noting for this clone: Other nucleotide sequences in the sample specify the same CDR3. This chain connects TRBV19 to TRBJ2-7; D not resolved. The CDR3 is 13 amino acids. CDR1 and CDR2 from the germline V gene are LNHDA and SQIVND (reference sequence). V lost 1 base and J lost 2, with 6 bases in between. The chain's CDR3 is CASSIGGAYEQYF. The CDR3, as DNA: TGTGCCAGTAGTATAGGCGGAGCCTACGAGCAGTACTTC.

V and J are TRBV13 and TRBJ1-1; no definite D call. With 7 bases removed from V and 1 base from J, the gap between germline ends came to 7 bases. The CDR3 sequence is 12 residues long. Germline lookup yields CDR1 PRHDT and CDR2 FYEKMQ (reference sequence). In nucleotides, the CDR3 is TGTGCCAGCACCACGGGGAACACTGAAGCTTTCTTT. Its protein product is CASTTGNTEAFF.

The chain employs TRBV7-9 and TRBJ1-1; D not resolved. Per germline, CDR1 SEHNR and CDR2 FQNEAQ (reference sequence). Trimming left V 6 bases short and J 6 bases short, with 14 bases between. The CDR3 is 13 amino acids. CDR3 sequence reads: CASRSPQSPEAFF. The CDR3 DNA is TGTGCCAGCAGAAGTCCGCAGTCACCTGAAGCTTTCTTT. Complete variable domain (other parts from reference TRBV7-9 and TRBJ1-1): DTGVSQNPRHKITKRGQNVTFRCDPISEHNRLYWYRQTLGQGPEFLTYFQNEAQLEKSRLLSDRFSAERPKGSFSTLEIQRTEQGDSAMYLCASRSPQSPEAFFGQGTRLTVV.

The chain recombines TRBV7-2 with TRBJ1-5, with D possibly being TRBD1 (6 bases). CDR3 length: 15 residues. Trimming removed 3 bases at V and 6 bases at J, with 15 bases between. From germline, CDR1 is SGHTA and CDR2 FQGNSA. The CDR3: CASSLIQGGSQPQHF. CDR3 DNA sequence: TGTGCCAGCAGCTTGATACAGGGCGGTAGTCAGCCCCAGCATTTT. Complete variable domain (other parts from reference TRBV7-2 and TRBJ1-5): GAGVSQSPSNKVTEKGKDVELRCDPISGHTALYWYRQSLGQGLEFLIYFQGNSAPDKSGLPSDRFSAERTGGSVSTLTIQRTQQEDSAVYLCASSLIQGGSQPQHFGDGTRLSIL.

Notes on this clone: Other nucleotide sequences in the sample specify the same CDR3. This sequence joins TRBV2 and TRBJ1-2; D is undetermined. V lost 0 bases, J lost 2 bases, and 4 bases lay in between. Germline-derived CDR1 and CDR2 are SNHLY and FYNNEI. This CDR3 comprises 13 residues. The CDR3 loop reads CASSEAGNYGYTF. The CDR3 DNA is TGTGCCAGCAGTGAAGCGGGGAACTATGGCTACACCTTC.

The CDR3: CASGNFYEQYF. As DNA, the CDR3 is TGTGCTAGTGGCAATTTCTACGAGCAGTACTTC. The chain uses TRBV12-5 and TRBJ2-7; D uncertain. The CDR3 has 11 amino acids. CDR1 is LGHNT and CDR2 is FRNRAP in the germline V gene. V dropped 6 bases and J dropped 3 bases, with 6 bases sitting between them.

The V gene is TRBV5-6, the J gene TRBJ1-1; D gene ambiguous. The V gene's germline CDR1 is SGHDT and CDR2 YYEEEE. This CDR3 contains 14 residues. The V gene lost 0 bases and the J gene lost 0 bases, with 6 bases spanning the gap. The CDR3 sequence: CASSLEELNTEAFF. DNA of the CDR3: TGTGCCAGCAGCTTGGAAGAATTGAACACTGAAGCTTTCTTT. The variable domain in full, completed from reference TRBV5-6 and TRBJ1-1, reads DAGVTQSPTHLIKTRGQQVTLRCSPKSGHDTVSWYQQALGQGPQFIFQYYEEEERQRGNFPDRFSGHQFPNYSSELNVNALLLGDSALYLCASSLEELNTEAFFGQGTRLTVV.

The table lists this clone with a count of one. The chain uses TRBV2 and TRBJ2-2; tentatively, D is TRBD1 (5 bases). The CDR3 contains 14 residues. Germline V CDR1 and CDR2: SNHLY, FYNNEI. The germline V and J ends were trimmed by 3 bases and 4 bases, with 9 bases remaining between them. The CDR3 protein is CASSEYRSTGELFF. CDR3 coding DNA: TGTGCCAGCAGTGAGTACAGGTCCACCGGGGAGCTGTTTTTT. The full variable domain, in which reference TRBV2 and TRBJ2-2 provide the parts outside the CDR3, is EPEVTQTPSHQVTQMGQEVILRCVPISNHLYFYWYRQILGQKVEFLVSFYNNEISEKSEIFDDQFSVERPDGSNFTLKIRSTKLEDSAMYFCASSEYRSTGELFFGEGSRLTVL.

V gene TRBV5-5 combines with J gene TRBJ2-2, with D hard to call. This CDR3 is built from 16 residues. Deletions cut 6 bases from V and 0 bases from J, with 15 bases between. CDR1 SGHKS and CDR2 YYEKEE come from the germline V gene (reference sequence). CDR3 nucleotide sequence: TGTGCCAGCACCGAAACCTGGGCGGCGAACACCGGGGAGCTGTTTTTT. Protein product: CASTETWAANTGELFF. Variable domain in full (rest from reference TRBV5-5 and TRBJ2-2): DAGVTQSPTHLIKTRGQQVTLRCSPISGHKSVSWYQQVLGQGPQFIFQYYEKEERGRGNFPDRFSARQFPNYSSELNVNALLLGDSALYLCASTETWAANTGELFFGEGSRLTVL.

This chain connects TRBV2 to TRBJ2-7; 8 nucleotides match TRBD2. CDR3 length equals 15 residues. Germline V gene lookup returns CDR1 SNHLY and CDR2 FYNNEI. The V gene end was trimmed by 2 bases and the J gene end by 3 bases; junction bases not matched to a gene: 6. The DNA of the CDR3 is TGTGCCAGCAGTGAACTAGCGGGCGACTACTACGAGCAGTACTTC. Its translation is CASSELAGDYYEQYF.

This chain links TRBV6-6 with TRBJ2-1; perhaps TRBD1 as D (5 bases). V was trimmed by 4 bases and J by 3 bases, leaving 7 bases between them. This CDR3 contains 13 residues. The germline CDR1 and CDR2 sequences are MNHNY and SVGAGI (reference sequence). The CDR3 spells CASSSGHYNEQFF. DNA of the CDR3: TGTGCCAGCAGTTCCGGACACTACAATGAGCAGTTCTTC.

This chain uses TRBV30 with TRBJ1-1; no clear D gene. This CDR3 spans 14 amino acids. Germline assignment: CDR1 GTSNPN and CDR2 SVGIG (reference sequence). Trimming removed 0 bases at V and 0 bases at J, with 8 bases between. The CDR3 loop is CAWSVPRMNTEAFF. CDR3 coding DNA: TGTGCCTGGAGTGTACCCCGGATGAACACTGAAGCTTTCTTT. The whole variable domain, remainder taken from reference TRBV30 and TRBJ1-1, is SQTIHQWPATLVQPVGSPLSLECTVEGTSNPNLYWYRQAAGRGLQLLFYSVGIGQISSEVPQNLSASRPQDRQFILSSKKLLLSDSGFYLCAWSVPRMNTEAFFGQGTRLTVV.

The V and J genes are TRBV27 and TRBJ2-5; 10 nucleotides match TRBD1. The V gene end was trimmed by 4 bases and the J gene end by 3 bases; junction bases not matched to a gene: 8. Germline V gene sequence: CDR1 MNHEY, CDR2 SMNVEV (reference sequence). The CDR3 loop spans 16 amino acids. CDR3 protein: CASSSGPGTGEETQYF. The CDR3 nucleotides are TGTGCCAGCAGTTCGGGACCCGGGACAGGGGAAGAGACCCAGTACTTC.

V usage is TRBV11-2 and J usage is TRBJ1-2, with 9 bases lining up with TRBD1. Germline CDR1 reads SGHAT; CDR2 reads FQNNGV. The length of the CDR3 is 19 residues. V dropped 1 base and J dropped 8; count of bases not matched to a gene: 20. In DNA, the CDR3 is TGTGCCAGCAGCTTAGTCCTCCCGACAGGGGGAAGGGCCTATGGGGGCTACACCTTC. As protein: CASSLVLPTGGRAYGGYTF.

The CDR3 region is CASSQVGGQGRQSAFF. In DNA, the CDR3 is TGCGCCAGCAGCCAAGTGGGGGGACAGGGACGGCAAAGTGCTTTCTTT. The chain links TRBV4-1 to TRBJ1-1; 9 nucleotides line up with TRBD1. The CDR3 totals 16 residues. Germline V gives CDR1 MGHRA, CDR2 YSYEKL. V shed 1 base and J 11 bases; nucleotides not matched to a gene: 14.

Of note for this clone: A read error may produce the germline difference seen at one junction end. This chain joins TRBV7-7 and TRBJ2-7, with 9 positions matching TRBD1. CDR1 and CDR2 from the germline V gene are SSHAT and FNYEAQ (reference sequence). CDR3 length equals 13 residues. The CDR3 DNA sequence: TGTGCTAGCAGCATGGGACAGGGCTACGAGCAGTACTTC. Protein product: CASSMGQGYEQYF.

The genes are TRBV13 and TRBJ2-7; 9 bases line up with TRBD1. Germline CDR1 PRHDT, CDR2 FYEKMQ (reference sequence). The CDR3 is 15 amino acids. Losses at the gene ends were 5 bases for V and 1 base for J; bases not matched to a gene: 6. The CDR3 nucleotides read TGTGCCAGCAGCCCGACAGGGGGATCTTCCTACGAGCAGTACTTC. Amino acid sequence: CASSPTGGSSYEQYF. The full variable domain, its missing parts supplied by reference TRBV13 and TRBJ2-7, is AAGVIQSPRHLIKEKRETATLKCYPIPRHDTVYWYQQGPGQDPQFLISFYEKMQSDKGSIPDRFSAQQFSDYHSELNMSSLELGDSALYFCASSPTGGSSYEQYFGPGTRLTVT.

The V call is TRBV4-1, the J call TRBJ2-5; 12 bases are shared with TRBD1. Trimming cost V 2 bases and J 5 bases; bases outside gene matches: 9. Germline lookup yields CDR1 MGHRA and CDR2 YSYEKL. The CDR3 extends over 17 amino acids. DNA of the CDR3: TGCGCCAGCAGCCAACCGGGACAGGGGGCTTGGCGGGAGACCCAGTACTTC. It specifies CASSQPGQGAWRETQYF.

The chain employs TRBV29-1 and TRBJ2-3; D possibly corresponds to TRBD1 (6 bases). The CDR3 contains 13 residues. Germline V gene sequence: CDR1 SQVTM, CDR2 ANQGSEA. V was pared by 4 bases and J by 4 bases, with 12 bases between. CDR3: CSVAQGSADTQYF. CDR3 bases: TGCAGCGTTGCCCAGGGGAGCGCAGATACGCAGTATTTT.